This T cell receptor (beta chain) was captured by sequencing in a study of blood T cell repertoires in COVID-19. This table comes from immunoSEQ multiplex PCR, and its TCRdb copy is limited to in-frame clones, with some not included. The table lists about 230,000 clones, around 89% of them singletons. Trimming at V came to 5 bases and at J to 8 bases, leaving 17 bases not matched to a gene. The CDR3 is made up of 17 amino acids. The V gene's germline CDR1 is SGHNT and CDR2 YENEEA. The chain uses TRBV11-3 and TRBJ2-1, with TRBD2 matching 8 bases. The specimen sequenced was PBMCs or T cells enriched from blood (not recorded which). The source is a woman between 40 and 55 years old with acute COVID-19. As DNA, the CDR3 is TGTGCCAGCAGCCGGCCGTCGGCGGGAGGCCTTACTCATGAGCAGTTCTTC. Translation: CASSRPSAGGLTHEQFF.